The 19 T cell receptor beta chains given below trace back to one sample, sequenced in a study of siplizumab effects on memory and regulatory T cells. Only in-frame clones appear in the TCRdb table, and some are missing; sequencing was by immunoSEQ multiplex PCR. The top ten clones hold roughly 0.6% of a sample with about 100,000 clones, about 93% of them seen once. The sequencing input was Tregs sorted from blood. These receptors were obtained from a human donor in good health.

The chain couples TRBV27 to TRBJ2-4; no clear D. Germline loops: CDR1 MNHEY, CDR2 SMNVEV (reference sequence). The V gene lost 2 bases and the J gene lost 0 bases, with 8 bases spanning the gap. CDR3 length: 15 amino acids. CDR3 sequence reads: CASSLGSLAKNIQYF. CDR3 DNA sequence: TGTGCCAGCAGTTTAGGGTCATTAGCCAAAAACATTCAGTACTTC.

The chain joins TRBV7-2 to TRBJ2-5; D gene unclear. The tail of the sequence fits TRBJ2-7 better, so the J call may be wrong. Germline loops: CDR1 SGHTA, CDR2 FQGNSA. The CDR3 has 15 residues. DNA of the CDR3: TGTGCCAGCAGCCCATGGGCGGAGAGCTCCTACGAGCAGTACTTC. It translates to CASSPWAESSYEQYF.

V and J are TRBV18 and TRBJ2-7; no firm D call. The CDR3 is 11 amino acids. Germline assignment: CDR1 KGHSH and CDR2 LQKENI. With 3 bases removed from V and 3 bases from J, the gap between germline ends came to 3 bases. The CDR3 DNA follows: TGTGCCAGCTCACCCTTCTACGAGCAGTACTTC. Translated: CASSPFYEQYF. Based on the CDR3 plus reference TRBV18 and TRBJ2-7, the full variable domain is NAGVMQNPRHLVRRRGQEARLRCSPMKGHSHVYWYRQLPEEGLKFMVYLQKENIIDESGMPKERFSAEFPKEGPSILRIQQVVRGDSAAYFCASSPFYEQYFGPGTRLTVT.

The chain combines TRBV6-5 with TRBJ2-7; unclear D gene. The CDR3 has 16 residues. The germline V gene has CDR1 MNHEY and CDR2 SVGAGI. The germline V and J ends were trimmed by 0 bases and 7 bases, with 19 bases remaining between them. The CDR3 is CASSYSERPIMGEQYF. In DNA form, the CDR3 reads TGTGCCAGCAGTTACTCTGAGCGCCCTATCATGGGAGAGCAGTACTTC.

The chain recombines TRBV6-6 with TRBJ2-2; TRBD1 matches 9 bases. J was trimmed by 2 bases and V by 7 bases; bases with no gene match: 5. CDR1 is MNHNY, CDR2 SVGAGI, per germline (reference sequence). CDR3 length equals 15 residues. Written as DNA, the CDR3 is TGTGCCAGCATGCACAGGGGGCCCAACACCGGGGAGCTGTTTTTT. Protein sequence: CASMHRGPNTGELFF.

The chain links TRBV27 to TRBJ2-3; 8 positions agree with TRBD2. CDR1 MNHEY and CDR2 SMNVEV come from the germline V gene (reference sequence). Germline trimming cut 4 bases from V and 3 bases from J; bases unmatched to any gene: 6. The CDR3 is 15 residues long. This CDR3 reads CASSSGGAYTDTQYF. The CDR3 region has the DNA TGTGCCAGCAGTTCCGGGGGGGCCTATACAGATACGCAGTATTTT.

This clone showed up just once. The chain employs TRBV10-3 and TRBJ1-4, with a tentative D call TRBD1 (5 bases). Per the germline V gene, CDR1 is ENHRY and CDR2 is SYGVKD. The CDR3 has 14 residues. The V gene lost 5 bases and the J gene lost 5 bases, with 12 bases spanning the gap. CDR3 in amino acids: CAISKTVGNEKLFF. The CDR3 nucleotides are TGTGCCATCAGTAAGACAGTTGGGAATGAAAAACTGTTTTTT.

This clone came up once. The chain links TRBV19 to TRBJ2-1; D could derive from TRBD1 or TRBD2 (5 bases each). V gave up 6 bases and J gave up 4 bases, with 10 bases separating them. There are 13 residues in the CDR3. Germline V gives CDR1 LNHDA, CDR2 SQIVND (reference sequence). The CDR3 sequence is CASRRDGYNEQFF. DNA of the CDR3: TGTGCCAGTAGAAGGGACGGATACAATGAGCAGTTCTTC.

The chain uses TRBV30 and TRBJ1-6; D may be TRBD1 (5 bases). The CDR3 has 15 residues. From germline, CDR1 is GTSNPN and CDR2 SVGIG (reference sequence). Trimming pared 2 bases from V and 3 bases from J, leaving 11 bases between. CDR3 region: CAWSMGGDYNSPLHF. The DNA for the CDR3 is TGTGCCTGGAGTATGGGGGGGGACTATAATTCACCCCTCCACTTT.

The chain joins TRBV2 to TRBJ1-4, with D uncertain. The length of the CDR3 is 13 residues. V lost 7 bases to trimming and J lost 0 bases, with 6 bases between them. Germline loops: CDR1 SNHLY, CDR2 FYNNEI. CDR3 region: CASKGTTNEKLFF. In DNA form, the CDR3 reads TGTGCCAGCAAGGGCACAACTAATGAAAAACTGTTTTTT.

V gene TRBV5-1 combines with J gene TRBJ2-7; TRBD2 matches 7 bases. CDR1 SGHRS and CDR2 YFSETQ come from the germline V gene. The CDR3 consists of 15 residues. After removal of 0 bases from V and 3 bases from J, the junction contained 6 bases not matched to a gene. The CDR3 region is CASSLDRGGLYEQYF. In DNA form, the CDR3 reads TGCGCCAGCAGCTTGGATCGCGGGGGACTCTACGAGCAGTACTTC.

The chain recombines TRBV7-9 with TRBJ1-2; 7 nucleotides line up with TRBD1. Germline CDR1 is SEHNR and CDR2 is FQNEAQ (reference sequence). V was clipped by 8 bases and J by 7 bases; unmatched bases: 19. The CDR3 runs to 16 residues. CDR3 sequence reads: CASVARSGIPGGGYTF. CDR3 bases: TGTGCCAGCGTCGCCCGATCAGGGATCCCAGGGGGTGGCTACACCTTC.

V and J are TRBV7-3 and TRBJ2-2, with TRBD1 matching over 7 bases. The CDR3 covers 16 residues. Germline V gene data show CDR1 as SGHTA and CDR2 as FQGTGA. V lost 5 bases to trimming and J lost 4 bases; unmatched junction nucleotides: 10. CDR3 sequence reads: CASSQLQGRVTGELFF. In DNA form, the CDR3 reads TGTGCCAGCAGCCAACTACAGGGGCGGGTCACCGGGGAGCTGTTTTTT.

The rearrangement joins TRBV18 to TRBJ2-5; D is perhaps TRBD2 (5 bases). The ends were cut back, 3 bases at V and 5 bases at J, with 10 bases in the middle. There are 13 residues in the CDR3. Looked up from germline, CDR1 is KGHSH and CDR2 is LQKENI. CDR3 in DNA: TGTGCCAGCTCACCGCGGACGGGGGAGACCCAGTACTTC. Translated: CASSPRTGETQYF.

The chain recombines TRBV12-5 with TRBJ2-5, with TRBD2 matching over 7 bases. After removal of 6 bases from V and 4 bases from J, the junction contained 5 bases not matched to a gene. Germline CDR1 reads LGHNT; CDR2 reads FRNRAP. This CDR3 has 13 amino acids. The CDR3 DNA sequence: TGTGCTAGTGGGAGCGGGAAACGAGAGACCCAGTACTTC. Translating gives CASGSGKRETQYF.

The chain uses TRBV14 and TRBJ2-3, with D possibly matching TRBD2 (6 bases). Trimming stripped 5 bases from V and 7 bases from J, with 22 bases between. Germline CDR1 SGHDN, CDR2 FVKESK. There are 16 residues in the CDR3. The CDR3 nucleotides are TGTGCCAGCAGCGATCAAAAGGGAGGATTAGGAAATACGCAGTATTTT. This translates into CASSDQKGGLGNTQYF.

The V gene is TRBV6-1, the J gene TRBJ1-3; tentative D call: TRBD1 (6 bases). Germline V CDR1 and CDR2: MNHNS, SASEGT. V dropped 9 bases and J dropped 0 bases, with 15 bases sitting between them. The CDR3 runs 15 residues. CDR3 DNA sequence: TGTGCCAGTTCTCCGGGACACATCTCTGGAAACACCATATATTTT. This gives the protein CASSPGHISGNTIYF.

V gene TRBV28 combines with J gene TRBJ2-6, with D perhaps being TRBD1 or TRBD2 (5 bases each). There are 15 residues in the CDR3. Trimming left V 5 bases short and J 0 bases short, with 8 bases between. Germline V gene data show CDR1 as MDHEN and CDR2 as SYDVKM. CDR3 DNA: TGTGCCAGCAGTGGGGGACCCTCTGGGGCCAACGTCCTGACTTTC. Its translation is CASSGGPSGANVLTF.

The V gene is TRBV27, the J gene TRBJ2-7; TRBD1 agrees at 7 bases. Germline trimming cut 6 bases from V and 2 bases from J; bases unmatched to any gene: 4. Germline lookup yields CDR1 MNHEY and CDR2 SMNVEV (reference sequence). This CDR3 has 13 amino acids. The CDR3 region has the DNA TGTGCCAGCAGCAGGACAGGCGCCTACGAGCAGTACTTC. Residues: CASSRTGAYEQYF.